The sequence of this T cell receptor (beta chain) was determined in a study of T cell responses to AZD1222 COVID-19 vaccine. Profiling relied on immunoSEQ multiplex PCR, and the TCRdb table lists in-frame clones only, not all of them. The data show 150,000 to 200,000 clones, with almost 95% seen just once and more than 9% held by the top ten. This CDR3 has 17 residues. Trimming at V came to 6 bases and at J to 8 bases, leaving 11 bases not matched to a gene. The germline V gene encodes CDR1 SGDLS and CDR2 YYNGEE. Here the sequenced sample was peripheral blood, taken on day 0 of AZD1222 vaccination. The J gene is TRBJ2-1, the V gene TRBV9; 16 positions match TRBD2. The TCR was taken from an adult in good health. For the CDR3, the DNA is TGTGCCAGCACCCCCGGGACTAGCGGGGGGGCCGGGTATGAGCAGTTCTTC. It encodes CASTPGTSGGAGYEQFF.